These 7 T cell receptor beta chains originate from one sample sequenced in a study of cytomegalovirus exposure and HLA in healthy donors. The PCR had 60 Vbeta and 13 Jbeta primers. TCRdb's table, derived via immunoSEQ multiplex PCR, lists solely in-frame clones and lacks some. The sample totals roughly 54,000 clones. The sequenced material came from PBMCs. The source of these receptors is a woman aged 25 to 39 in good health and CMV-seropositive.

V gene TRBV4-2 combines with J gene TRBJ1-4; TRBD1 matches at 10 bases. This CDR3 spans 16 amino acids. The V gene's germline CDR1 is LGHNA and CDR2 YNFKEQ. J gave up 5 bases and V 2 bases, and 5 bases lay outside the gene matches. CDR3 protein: CASSQPGTGENEKLFF. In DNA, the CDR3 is TGTGCCAGCAGCCAACCCGGGACAGGGGAAAATGAAAAACTGTTTTTT.

The CDR3 loop reads CAWVQGASEAFF. DNA for the CDR3: TGTGCCTGGGTACAGGGGGCATCGGAAGCTTTCTTT. J is TRBJ1-1 and V is TRBV30; the match to TRBD1 covers 9 bases. V trimming: 5 bases; J trimming: 8 bases; junction bases outside the gene matches: 6. The CDR3 is 12 residues long. The germline V gene has CDR1 GTSNPN and CDR2 SVGIG (reference sequence).

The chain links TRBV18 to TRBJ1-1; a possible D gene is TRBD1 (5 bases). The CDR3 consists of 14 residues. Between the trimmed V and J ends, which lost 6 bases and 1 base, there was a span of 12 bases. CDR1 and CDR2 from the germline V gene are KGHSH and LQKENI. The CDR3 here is CASSRQRSNTEAFF. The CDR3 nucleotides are TGTGCCAGCTCCCGACAGAGGTCGAACACTGAAGCTTTCTTT. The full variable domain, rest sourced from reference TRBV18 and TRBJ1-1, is NAGVMQNPRHLVRRRGQEARLRCSPMKGHSHVYWYRQLPEEGLKFMVYLQKENIIDESGMPKERFSAEFPKEGPSILRIQQVVRGDSAAYFCASSRQRSNTEAFFGQGTRLTVV.

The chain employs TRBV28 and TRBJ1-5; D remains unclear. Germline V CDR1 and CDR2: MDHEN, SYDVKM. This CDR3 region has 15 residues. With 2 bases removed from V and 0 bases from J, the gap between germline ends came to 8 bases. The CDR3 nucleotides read TGTGCCAGCAGTTTACAGGCCTATAGCAATCAGCCCCAGCATTTT. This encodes CASSLQAYSNQPQHF.

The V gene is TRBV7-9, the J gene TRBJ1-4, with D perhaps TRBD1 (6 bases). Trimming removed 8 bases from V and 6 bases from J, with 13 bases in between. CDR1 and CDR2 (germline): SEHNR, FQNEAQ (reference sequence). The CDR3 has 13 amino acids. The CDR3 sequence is CASGQQGYEKLFF. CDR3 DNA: TGTGCCAGCGGGCAACAGGGTTATGAAAAACTGTTTTTT. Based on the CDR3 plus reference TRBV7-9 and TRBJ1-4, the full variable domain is DTGVSQNPRHKITKRGQNVTFRCDPISEHNRLYWYRQTLGQGPEFLTYFQNEAQLEKSRLLSDRFSAERPKGSFSTLEIQRTEQGDSAMYLCASGQQGYEKLFFGSGTQLSVL.

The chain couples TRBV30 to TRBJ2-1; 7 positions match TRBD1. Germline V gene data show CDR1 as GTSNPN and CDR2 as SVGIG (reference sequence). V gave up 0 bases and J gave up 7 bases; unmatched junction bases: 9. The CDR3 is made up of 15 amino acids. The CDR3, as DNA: TGTGCCTGGAGTGTACAGGGGACGGTGGGGAATGAGCAGTTCTTC. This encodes CAWSVQGTVGNEQFF. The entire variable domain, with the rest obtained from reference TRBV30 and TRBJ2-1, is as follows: SQTIHQWPATLVQPVGSPLSLECTVEGTSNPNLYWYRQAAGRGLQLLFYSVGIGQISSEVPQNLSASRPQDRQFILSSKKLLLSDSGFYLCAWSVQGTVGNEQFFGPGTRLTVL.

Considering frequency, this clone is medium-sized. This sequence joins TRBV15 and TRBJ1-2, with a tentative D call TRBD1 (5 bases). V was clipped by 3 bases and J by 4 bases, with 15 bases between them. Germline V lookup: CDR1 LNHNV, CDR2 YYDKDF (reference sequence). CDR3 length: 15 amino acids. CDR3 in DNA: TGTGCCACCAGCAGTTCTCCGGGGGATGTCTATGGCTACACCTTC. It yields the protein CATSSSPGDVYGYTF.